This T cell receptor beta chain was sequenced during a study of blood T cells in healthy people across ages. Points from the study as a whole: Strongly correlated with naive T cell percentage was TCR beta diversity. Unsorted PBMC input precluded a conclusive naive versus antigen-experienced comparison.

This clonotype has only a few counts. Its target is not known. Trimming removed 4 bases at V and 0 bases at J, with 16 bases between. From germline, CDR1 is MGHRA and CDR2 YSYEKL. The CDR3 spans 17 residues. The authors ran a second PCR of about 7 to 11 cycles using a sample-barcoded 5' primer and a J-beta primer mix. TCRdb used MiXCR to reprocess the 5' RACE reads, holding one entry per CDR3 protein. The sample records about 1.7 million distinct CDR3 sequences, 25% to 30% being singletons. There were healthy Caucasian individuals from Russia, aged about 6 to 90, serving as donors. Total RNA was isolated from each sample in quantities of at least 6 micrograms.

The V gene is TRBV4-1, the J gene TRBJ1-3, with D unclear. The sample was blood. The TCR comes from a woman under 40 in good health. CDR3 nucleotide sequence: TGCGCCAGCAGCCCTGCTGGGTGGCCCTCCTCTGGAAACACCATATATTTT. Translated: CASSPAGWPSSGNTIYF.